Ten or more counts support the clone carrying this TCR beta chain. What it binds is unknown. The data originate from a study of regulatory T cells in long-lasting Graves disease. Study observations and caveats: Persistent disease exhibited a predilection for TRBV28, TRBJ1-2 and TRBJ2-5.

Regarding time point: newly diagnosed GD, antithyroid drugs for less than 3 months. Making the TCR library involved RNA that had been extracted from PBMCs. This CDR3 has 17 amino acids. Germline assignment: CDR1 DFQATT and CDR2 SNEGSKA (reference sequence). V lost 1 base to trimming and J lost 2 bases; unmatched junction nucleotides: 11. Building the TCR beta libraries relied on iRepertoire HTBI primers, and CDR3 regions underwent Arm-PCR. From the multiplex PCR reads, TCRdb called clonotypes with MiXCR, one entry per CDR3 protein. The table records about 450,000 distinct CDR3 sequences, 14% of them present only once. The data also belong to a second study, concerning T cells in Graves' hyperthyroidism and ophthalmopathy. That report adds: TCR CDR3 underwent first-round RT-PCR with the HTBI primer set. Using 13 V-J features, a model discriminated ophthalmopathy from stable hyperthyroidism.

The J gene is TRBJ2-1, the V gene TRBV20-1; 7 bases align to TRBD1. Specimen: peripheral blood mononuclear cells (PBMCs), collected at new diagnosis, from a patient treated with antithyroid drugs. This sequence was found in a woman aged 50 to 65 with Graves disease. The CDR3 is CSARARGRRTPYNEQFF. In nucleotides, the CDR3 is TGCAGTGCTAGAGCGAGGGGGCGGCGAACCCCCTACAATGAGCAGTTCTTC.